Below, 21 T cell receptor beta chains from the same sample are listed, as sequenced in a study of T cell responses to AZD1222 COVID-19 vaccine. The repertoire was sequenced with immunoSEQ multiplex PCR; TCRdb's copy has only in-frame clones and lacks some. The table lists more than 90,000 clones, 88% of them singletons. The sequences come from peripheral blood, collected 28 days after the second AZD1222 dose. The source is an adult who received the AZD1222 COVID-19 vaccine.

In its sample, this clone was seen once. V is TRBV5-1 and J is TRBJ1-2; the D gene is possibly TRBD1 (6 bases). The V gene's germline CDR1 is SGHRS and CDR2 YFSETQ. Trimming removed 0 bases from V and 8 bases from J, with 11 bases in between. The length of the CDR3 is 13 residues. CDR3 nucleotides: TGCGCCAGCAGCTTGGTAGGGGGAGAAGGCTACACCTTC. It is translated as CASSLVGGEGYTF.

DNA for the CDR3: TGTGCCAGGGGACTCACCGGGGAGCTGTTTTTT. It encodes CARGLTGELFF. This chain uses TRBV6-7 with TRBJ2-2; D may be TRBD2 (6 bases). TRBV6-7 is reported as an ORF; its role is uncertain. V was trimmed by 9 bases and J by 4 bases, leaving 6 bases between them. This CDR3 has 11 amino acids.

This clone was seen a single time. This chain uses TRBV30 with TRBJ1-2; D might be TRBD1 (6 bases). The ends were cut back, 0 bases at V and 3 bases at J, with 8 bases in the middle. Germline CDR1 GTSNPN, CDR2 SVGIG (reference sequence). The CDR3 contains 13 residues. CDR3 residues: CAWSVAGDYGYTF. CDR3 nucleotide sequence: TGTGCCTGGAGTGTAGCAGGGGACTATGGCTACACCTTC.

J is TRBJ2-1 and V is TRBV4-3; the D gene is possibly TRBD2 (5 bases). The ends were cut back, 4 bases at V and 2 bases at J, with 18 bases in the middle. This CDR3 comprises 17 residues. CDR1 LGHNA and CDR2 YSLEER come from the germline V gene. DNA for the CDR3: TGCGCCAGCAGCCGGATTCTCTCCAGCGGCACCTACAATGAGCAGTTCTTC. Its translation is CASSRILSSGTYNEQFF.

This chain links TRBV7-8 with TRBJ2-2; D unclear. Trimming took 4 bases from V and 1 from J, leaving 7 bases between them. From germline, CDR1 is SGHVS and CDR2 FQNEAQ. The CDR3 length is 14 residues. In DNA, the CDR3 is TGTGCCAGCAGCTCAGAGTGGAACACCGGGGAGCTGTTTTTT. This sequence encodes CASSSEWNTGELFF.

The chain is built from TRBV6-5 and TRBJ1-1; no clear D. The CDR3 loop spans 14 amino acids. The V and J ends lost 2 bases and 4 bases respectively, with 11 bases between them. The germline gives CDR1 MNHEY, CDR2 SVGAGI. The CDR3 sequence: CASSYKPGITEAFF. In DNA form, the CDR3 reads TGTGCCAGCAGTTACAAGCCGGGGATCACTGAAGCTTTCTTT.

The chain has TRBV3-1 (or the pseudogene TRBV3-2) and TRBJ1-3, with 12 bases lining up with TRBD1. J was trimmed by 0 bases and V by 3 bases; bases with no gene match: 12. This CDR3 has 20 amino acids. Per germline, CDR1 LGHDT and CDR2 YNNKEL (reference sequence). The CDR3 coding sequence is TGTGCCAGCAGCCAGGGCTTCGGGACAGGGGGCGATAGCTCTGGAAACACCATATATTTT. Encoded protein: CASSQGFGTGGDSSGNTIYF.

This chain joins TRBV19 and TRBJ1-5; 8 nucleotides match TRBD1. V shed 8 bases and J 6 bases; nucleotides not matched to a gene: 6. CDR3 length: 13 residues. CDR1 LNHDA and CDR2 SQIVND come from the germline V gene (reference sequence). The CDR3 region is CASSDRVGQPQHF. DNA of the CDR3: TGTGCCAGTTCGGACAGGGTCGGTCAGCCCCAGCATTTT.

The chain links TRBV4-1 to TRBJ2-7; 9 nucleotides line up with TRBD1. The germline V gene encodes CDR1 MGHRA and CDR2 YSYEKL. The CDR3 is made up of 16 amino acids. J was trimmed by 2 bases and V by 4 bases; bases with no gene match: 9. CDR3 DNA sequence: TGCGCCAGCAGCCGGTCCCCGGGACAGGGTACCTACGAGCAGTACTTC. It translates to CASSRSPGQGTYEQYF.

This clone was seen only once. The chain is built from TRBV4-2 and TRBJ2-7, with TRBD2 matching 11 bases. The ends lost 4 bases at V and 3 bases at J; junction bases unmatched: 11. The germline CDR1 and CDR2 sequences are LGHNA and YNFKEQ. The CDR3 loop spans 17 amino acids. As DNA, the CDR3 is TGTGCCAGCAGCCTCCCCACCGGGACTAGCGGCATCTACGAGCAGTACTTC. Amino acid sequence: CASSLPTGTSGIYEQYF.

The chain combines TRBV5-1 with TRBJ2-2; D is possibly TRBD1 or TRBD2 (5 bases each). V shed 1 base and J shed 0 bases, with 16 bases lying between them. In germline, CDR1 is SGHRS, CDR2 YFSETQ. The CDR3 extends over 18 amino acids. The CDR3 here is CASSLIWAGTSNTGELFF. The DNA of the CDR3 is TGCGCCAGCAGCTTGATATGGGCCGGGACCTCGAACACCGGGGAGCTGTTTTTT.

The rearrangement joins TRBV15 to TRBJ2-5; D gene unclear. This CDR3 has 13 residues. CDR1 LNHNV and CDR2 YYDKDF come from the germline V gene (reference sequence). Deletions cut 0 bases from V and 5 bases from J, with 7 bases between. The CDR3 is CATSRDLRETQYF. Written as DNA, the CDR3 is TGTGCCACCAGCAGAGATTTAAGGGAGACCCAGTACTTC.

In DNA form, the CDR3 reads TGTGCCAGCAGCGCCGGACAGGGACGTCAGCCCCAGCATTTT. As protein: CASSAGQGRQPQHF. This chain joins TRBV9 and TRBJ1-5, with 8 positions matching TRBD1. This CDR3 region has 14 residues. The germline CDR1 and CDR2 sequences are SGDLS and YYNGEE. V was clipped by 3 bases and J by 6 bases; unmatched bases: 5.

The gene calls are TRBV2 and TRBJ2-3, with 14 bases that match TRBD2. There are 18 residues in the CDR3. Trimming removed 7 bases from V and 6 bases from J; junction bases left unmatched: 15. Germline V lookup: CDR1 SNHLY, CDR2 FYNNEI. The CDR3 DNA is TGTGCCAGCACGGGACTAGCGGGAGAGCCGTCGGGCTTGGATACGCAGTATTTT. This encodes CASTGLAGEPSGLDTQYF.

This sequence joins TRBV24-1 and TRBJ2-5, with a weak D call TRBD2 (5 bases). CDR1 KGHDR and CDR2 SFDVKD come from the germline V gene. With 2 bases removed from V and 2 bases from J, the gap between germline ends came to 14 bases. The CDR3 spans 16 residues. CDR3 in amino acids: CATSDSGGRGQETQYF. The CDR3 DNA reads TGTGCCACCAGTGATTCGGGTGGACGGGGACAAGAGACCCAGTACTTC.

The rearrangement links TRBV9 to TRBJ2-7; D unclear. Germline V gene lookup returns CDR1 SGDLS and CDR2 YYNGEE. The CDR3 sequence is 15 residues long. Between the trimmed V and J ends, which lost 0 bases and 3 bases, there was a span of 13 bases. CDR3 coding DNA: TGTGCCAGCAGCGTAGACCCTTCCACTTTCTACGAGCAGTACTTC. Translating gives CASSVDPSTFYEQYF.

The CDR3 is CSASTATTNEKLFF. The CDR3 DNA reads TGCAGTGCTAGTACAGCCACAACTAATGAAAAACTGTTTTTT. The V call is TRBV20-1, the J call TRBJ1-4, with D unresolved. V was pared by 3 bases and J by 0 bases, with 8 bases between. The germline gives CDR1 DFQATT, CDR2 SNEGSKA (reference sequence). The CDR3 has 14 amino acids.

The rearrangement links TRBV7-3 to TRBJ2-5; TRBD2 is a possible D gene (6 bases). Trimming took 1 base from V and 9 from J, leaving 12 bases between them. CDR1 is SGHTA, CDR2 FQGTGA, per germline. The CDR3 extends over 13 amino acids. DNA for the CDR3: TGTGCCAGCAGCTTAAGCTCGGGGGAGGCCCAGTACTTC. Translating gives CASSLSSGEAQYF.

Here the CDR3 DNA reads TGTGCCAGCAGTGTTCGGGCCGCCTCTGGAAACACCATATATTTT. It translates to CASSVRAASGNTIYF. The rearrangement joins TRBV6-4 to TRBJ1-3; D is unclear. The V gene's germline CDR1 is MRHNA and CDR2 SNTAGT. V lost 4 bases and J lost 0, with 10 bases in between. The CDR3 is 15 amino acids.

The rearrangement joins TRBV7-8 to TRBJ1-2, with D possibly being TRBD1 (5 bases). This CDR3 contains 12 residues. The V gene lost 5 bases and the J gene lost 4 bases, with 8 bases spanning the gap. Germline V gene sequence: CDR1 SGHVS, CDR2 FQNEAQ. CDR3 sequence (DNA): TGTGCCAGCAGCCCCCAGGGCTATGGCTACACCTTC. This translates into CASSPQGYGYTF.

V is TRBV10-3 and J is TRBJ1-2; D might be TRBD1 (5 bases). This CDR3 is built from 13 residues. The germline V and J ends were trimmed by 6 bases and 2 bases, with 10 bases remaining between them. Germline loops: CDR1 ENHRY, CDR2 SYGVKD. CDR3 sequence (DNA): TGTGCCATCAGCTTGACAGAGAACTATGGCTACACCTTC. This codes for CAISLTENYGYTF.